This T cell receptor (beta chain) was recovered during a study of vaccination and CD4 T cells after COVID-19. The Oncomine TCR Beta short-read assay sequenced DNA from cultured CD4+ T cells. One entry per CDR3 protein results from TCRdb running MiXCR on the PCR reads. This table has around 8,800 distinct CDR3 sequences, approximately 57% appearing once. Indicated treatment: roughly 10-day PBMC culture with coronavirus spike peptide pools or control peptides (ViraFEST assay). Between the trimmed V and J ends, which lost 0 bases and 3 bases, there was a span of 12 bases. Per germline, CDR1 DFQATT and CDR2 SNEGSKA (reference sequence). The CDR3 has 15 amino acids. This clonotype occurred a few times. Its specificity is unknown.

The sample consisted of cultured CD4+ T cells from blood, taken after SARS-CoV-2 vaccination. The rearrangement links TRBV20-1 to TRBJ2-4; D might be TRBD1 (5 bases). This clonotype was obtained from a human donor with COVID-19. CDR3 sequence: CSARDRVQGKNIQYF. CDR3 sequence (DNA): TGCAGTGCTAGAGACAGGGTGCAAGGCAAAAACATTCAGTACTTC.